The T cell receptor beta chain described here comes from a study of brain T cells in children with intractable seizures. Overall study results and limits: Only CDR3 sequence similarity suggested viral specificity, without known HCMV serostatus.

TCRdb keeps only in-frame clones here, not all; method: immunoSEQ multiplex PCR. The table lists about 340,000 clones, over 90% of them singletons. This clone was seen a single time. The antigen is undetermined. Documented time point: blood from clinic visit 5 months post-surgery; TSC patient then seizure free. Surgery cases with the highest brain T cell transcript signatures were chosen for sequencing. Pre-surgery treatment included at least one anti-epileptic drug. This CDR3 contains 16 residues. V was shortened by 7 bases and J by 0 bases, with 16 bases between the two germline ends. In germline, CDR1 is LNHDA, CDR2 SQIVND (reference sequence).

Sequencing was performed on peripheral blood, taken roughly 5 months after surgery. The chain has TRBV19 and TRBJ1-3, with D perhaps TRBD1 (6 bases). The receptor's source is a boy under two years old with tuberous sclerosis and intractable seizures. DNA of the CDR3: TGTGCCAGTACCTGGGGGGGCTCGAGCTCTGGAAACACCATATATTTT. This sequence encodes CASTWGGSSSGNTIYF. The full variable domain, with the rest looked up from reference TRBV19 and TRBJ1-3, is DGGITQSPKYLFRKEGQNVTLSCEQNLNHDAMYWYRQDPGQGLRLIYYSQIVNDFQKGDIAEGYSVSREKKESFPLTVTSAQKNPTAFYLCASTWGGSSSGNTIYFGEGSWLTVV.